The rows below give T cell receptor beta chains drawn from one sample of a study of Graves' ophthalmopathy and Graves' hyperthyroidism. MiXCR, run by TCRdb on the multiplex PCR reads, gives a single entry per CDR3 protein. The top ten hold 11% of the sample, which has around 1.1 million distinct CDR3 sequences, about two fifths seen once. Sequencing used peripheral blood or thyroid tissue (not recorded which). The receptors shown here come from an adult man with Graves' hyperthyroidism. Each CDR3 is given with its conserved first and last residue. A D gene is named only where the DNA matches it firmly. Rows give clone size only sometimes, using once, few, many, or a class for an expanded clone.

d_gene: NA; abundance: NA; j_gene: TRBJ1-6; v_gene: TRBV20-1; CDR3aa: CSAGAGVNSPLHF; CDR3nt: TGCAGTGCCGGAGCAGGGGTGAATTCACCCCTCCACTTT
d_gene: NA; abundance: many; j_gene: TRBJ1-6; v_gene: TRBV6-6; CDR3aa: CASSYSQDSPLHF; CDR3nt: TGTGCCAGCAGTTACTCGCAGGATTCACCCCTCCACTTT
d_gene: TRBD1; abundance: many; j_gene: TRBJ1-1; v_gene: TRBV5-1; CDR3aa: CASSGTDNTEAFF; CDR3nt: TGCGCCAGCAGCGGGACAGATAACACTGAAGCTTTCTTT
d_gene: NA; abundance: NA; j_gene: TRBJ2-7; v_gene: TRBV5-4; CDR3aa: CASSSEGSSYEQYF; CDR3nt: TGTGCCAGCAGCTCCGAAGGGAGCTCCTACGAGCAGTACTTC
d_gene: NA; abundance: NA; j_gene: TRBJ2-7; v_gene: TRBV9; CDR3aa: CASSGGENGQSYEQYF; CDR3nt: TGTGCCAGCAGCGGAGGGGAAAATGGACAGTCCTACGAGCAGTACTTC
d_gene: NA; abundance: many; j_gene: TRBJ1-5; v_gene: TRBV9; CDR3aa: CASGAGRIDQPQHF; CDR3nt: TGTGCCAGCGGGGCAGGGCGAATTGATCAGCCCCAGCATTTT
d_gene: TRBD1; abundance: NA; j_gene: TRBJ2-7; v_gene: TRBV2; CDR3aa: CASFGTASYEQYF; CDR3nt: TGTGCCAGCTTTGGGACAGCCAGCTACGAGCAGTACTTC
d_gene: NA; abundance: NA; j_gene: TRBJ1-6; v_gene: TRBV25-1; CDR3aa: CASTTGPQSPLHF; CDR3nt: TGTGCCAGCACGACAGGTCCCCAATCACCCCTCCACTTT
d_gene: NA; abundance: NA; j_gene: TRBJ2-1; v_gene: TRBV7-6; CDR3aa: CASSLDSGDNEQFF; CDR3nt: TGTGCCAGCAGCTTAGATTCGGGAGACAATGAGCAGTTCTTC
d_gene: NA; abundance: many; j_gene: TRBJ1-2; v_gene: TRBV4-1; CDR3aa: CASSQDTGSSYGYTF; CDR3nt: TGCGCCAGCAGCCAAGATACGGGAAGCAGCTATGGCTACACCTTC
d_gene: NA; abundance: many; j_gene: TRBJ2-6; v_gene: TRBV7-9; CDR3aa: CASSLQAGRLRSGANVLTF; CDR3nt: TGTGCCAGCAGCCTACAGGCGGGGCGCCTCCGCTCTGGGGCCAACGTCCTGACTTTC
d_gene: NA; abundance: many; j_gene: TRBJ1-5; v_gene: TRBV30; CDR3aa: CAWSVVSNQPQHF; CDR3nt: TGTGCCTGGAGTGTCGTTAGCAATCAGCCCCAGCATTTT
d_gene: NA; abundance: NA; j_gene: TRBJ1-2; v_gene: TRBV28; CDR3aa: CASGPFGGPSYGYTF; CDR3nt: TGTGCCAGCGGACCTTTCGGGGGGCCTAGCTATGGCTACACCTTC
d_gene: NA; abundance: few; j_gene: TRBJ2-2; v_gene: TRBV7-3; CDR3aa: CASGPGTGELFF; CDR3nt: TGTGCCTCTGGCCCCGGGACCGGGGAGCTGTTTTTT
d_gene: NA; abundance: many; j_gene: TRBJ1-2; v_gene: TRBV6-1; CDR3aa: CASSEGDSYGYTF; CDR3nt: TGTGCCAGCAGTGAAGGAGACAGCTATGGCTACACCTTC
d_gene: TRBD1; abundance: few; j_gene: TRBJ1-1; v_gene: TRBV12-3/TRBV12-4; CDR3aa: CASSRGTGRAEAFF; CDR3nt: TGTGCCAGCAGCCGTGGGACAGGGAGAGCTGAAGCTTTCTTT
d_gene: NA; abundance: once; j_gene: TRBJ2-7; v_gene: TRBV7-9; CDR3aa: CASSLSPTGAPYEQYF; CDR3nt: TGTGCCAGCAGCTTATCCCCAACCGGTGCCCCCTACGAGCAGTACTTC
d_gene: TRBD1; abundance: many; j_gene: TRBJ1-1; v_gene: TRBV7-8; CDR3aa: CASSRHRGNTEAFF; CDR3nt: TGTGCCAGCAGTAGACACAGGGGGAACACTGAAGCTTTCTTT
d_gene: NA; abundance: few; j_gene: TRBJ2-3; v_gene: TRBV10-3; CDR3aa: CASRPESTDTQYF; CDR3nt: TGTGCCAGCAGACCGGAATCCACAGATACGCAGTATTTT
d_gene: NA; abundance: few; j_gene: TRBJ2-2; v_gene: TRBV20-1; CDR3aa: CSARELRQNTGELFF; CDR3nt: TGCAGTGCTAGAGAATTGAGGCAGAACACCGGGGAGCTGTTTTTT
d_gene: NA; abundance: NA; j_gene: TRBJ2-7; v_gene: TRBV28; CDR3aa: CASGGTATFYEQYF; CDR3nt: TGTGCCAGCGGAGGGACAGCAACTTTCTACGAGCAGTACTTC
d_gene: TRBD1; abundance: many; j_gene: TRBJ2-2; v_gene: TRBV5-8; CDR3aa: CASSGQGAGAFTGELFF; CDR3nt: TGTGCCAGCAGCGGACAGGGGGCGGGGGCCTTCACCGGGGAGCTGTTTTTT
d_gene: TRBD1; abundance: many; j_gene: TRBJ2-5; v_gene: TRBV7-2; CDR3aa: CASSPGTGGEKTQYF; CDR3nt: TGTGCCAGCAGCCCAGGGACAGGGGGTGAGAAGACCCAGTACTTC
d_gene: NA; abundance: NA; j_gene: TRBJ1-5; v_gene: TRBV19; CDR3aa: CASRGSWTGNQPQHF; CDR3nt: TGTGCCAGTAGGGGGTCCTGGACGGGCAATCAGCCCCAGCATTTT
d_gene: TRBD1; abundance: NA; j_gene: TRBJ2-7; v_gene: TRBV6-1; CDR3aa: CASQNRGQSEQYF; CDR3nt: TGTGCCAGTCAGAACAGGGGGCAATCCGAGCAGTACTTC
d_gene: TRBD2; abundance: NA; j_gene: TRBJ2-5; v_gene: TRBV7-2; CDR3aa: CASSLGTSGGGETQYF; CDR3nt: TGCGCCAGCAGCCTCGGCACTAGCGGGGGGGGAGAGACCCAGTACTTC
d_gene: NA; abundance: many; j_gene: TRBJ2-6; v_gene: TRBV20-1; CDR3aa: CSAAGYGANVLTF; CDR3nt: TGCAGTGCAGCAGGGTATGGGGCCAACGTCCTGACTTTC
d_gene: NA; abundance: few; j_gene: TRBJ1-4; v_gene: TRBV6-6; CDR3aa: CASSRRDNEKLFF; CDR3nt: TGTGCCAGCAGTCGACGGGATAATGAAAAACTGTTTTTT
d_gene: NA; abundance: many; j_gene: TRBJ2-7; v_gene: TRBV15; CDR3aa: CATSREMGEQYF; CDR3nt: TGTGCCACCAGCAGAGAGATGGGAGAGCAGTACTTC
d_gene: TRBD1; abundance: NA; j_gene: TRBJ1-5; v_gene: TRBV7-8; CDR3aa: CARGQGNQPQHF; CDR3nt: TGTGCCAGAGGACAGGGCAATCAGCCCCAGCATTTT
d_gene: NA; abundance: NA; j_gene: TRBJ1-2; v_gene: TRBV29-1; CDR3aa: CSSGGVGIDYGYTF; CDR3nt: TGCAGCAGTGGTGGGGTTGGAATAGACTATGGCTACACCTTC
d_gene: NA; abundance: many; j_gene: TRBJ2-7; v_gene: TRBV20-1; CDR3aa: CSARSPGTDEQYF; CDR3nt: TGCAGTGCTAGATCCCCAGGGACGGACGAGCAGTACTTC
d_gene: NA; abundance: NA; j_gene: TRBJ1-2; v_gene: TRBV7-8; CDR3aa: CASSYRVPYTF; CDR3nt: TGTGCCAGCAGCTACAGGGTGCCCTACACCTTC
d_gene: TRBD2; abundance: NA; j_gene: TRBJ2-3; v_gene: TRBV9; CDR3aa: CASSVDRGGNTDTQYF; CDR3nt: TGTGCCAGCAGCGTAGATCGGGGGGGGAACACAGATACGCAGTATTTT
d_gene: NA; abundance: NA; j_gene: TRBJ2-5; v_gene: TRBV7-2; CDR3aa: CASSPSWGQLGQETQYF; CDR3nt: TGTGCCAGCAGCCCCTCGTGGGGCCAACTAGGGCAAGAGACCCAGTACTTC
d_gene: NA; abundance: NA; j_gene: TRBJ2-6; v_gene: TRBV6-5; CDR3aa: CASSYQGGGANVLTF; CDR3nt: TGTGCCAGCAGTTATCAGGGAGGTGGGGCCAACGTCCTGACTTTC
d_gene: NA; abundance: NA; j_gene: TRBJ1-1; v_gene: TRBV30; CDR3aa: CAWSVTGLNTEAFF; CDR3nt: TGTGCCTGGAGTGTTACTGGGTTGAACACTGAAGCTTTCTTT
d_gene: NA; abundance: NA; j_gene: TRBJ1-2; v_gene: TRBV10-3; CDR3aa: CASRELRGVLGYTF; CDR3nt: TGTGCCAGCCGCGAGTTACGAGGGGTTTTGGGCTACACCTTC
d_gene: TRBD2; abundance: NA; j_gene: TRBJ2-5; v_gene: TRBV5-4; CDR3aa: CASSKRTSGRTETQYF; CDR3nt: TGTGCCAGCAGCAAGCGGACTAGCGGGAGAACGGAGACCCAGTACTTC
d_gene: NA; abundance: NA; j_gene: TRBJ1-1; v_gene: TRBV6-5; CDR3aa: CASTGAGTNTEAFF; CDR3nt: TGTGCCAGCACGGGGGCAGGGACGAACACTGAAGCTTTCTTT
d_gene: TRBD1; abundance: many; j_gene: TRBJ2-2; v_gene: TRBV5-1; CDR3aa: CATPKDRDAGELFF; CDR3nt: TGCGCCACCCCAAAGGACAGGGATGCCGGGGAGCTGTTTTTT
d_gene: TRBD1; abundance: NA; j_gene: TRBJ2-7; v_gene: TRBV20-1; CDR3aa: CSAISTGFYEQYF; CDR3nt: TGCAGTGCTATTTCGACAGGGTTCTACGAGCAGTACTTC
d_gene: TRBD1; abundance: NA; j_gene: TRBJ2-2; v_gene: TRBV20-1; CDR3aa: CSARETRDRRTSGELFF; CDR3nt: TGCAGTGCTAGAGAGACACGGGACAGGAGAACCTCCGGGGAGCTGTTTTTT
d_gene: TRBD1; abundance: few; j_gene: TRBJ1-5; v_gene: TRBV6-1; CDR3aa: CASDQGGQPQHF; CDR3nt: TGTGCCAGCGATCAGGGGGGTCAGCCCCAGCATTTT